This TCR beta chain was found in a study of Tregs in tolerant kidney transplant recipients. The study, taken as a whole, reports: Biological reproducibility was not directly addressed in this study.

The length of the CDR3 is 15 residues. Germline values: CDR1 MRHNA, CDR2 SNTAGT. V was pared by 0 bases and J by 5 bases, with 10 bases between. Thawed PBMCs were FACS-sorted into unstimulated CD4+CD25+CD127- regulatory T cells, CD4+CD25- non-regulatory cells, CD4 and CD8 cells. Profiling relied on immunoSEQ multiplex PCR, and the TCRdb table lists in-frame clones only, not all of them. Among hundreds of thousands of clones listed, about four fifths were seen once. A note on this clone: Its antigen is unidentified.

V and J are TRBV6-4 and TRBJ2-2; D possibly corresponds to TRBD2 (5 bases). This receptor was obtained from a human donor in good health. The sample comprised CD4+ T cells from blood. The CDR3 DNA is TGTGCCAGCAGTGACTCCGGGCGGAGGACCGGGGAGCTGTTTTTT. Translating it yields CASSDSGRRTGELFF.